The 27 T cell receptor beta chains reported below all come from one sample, sequenced in a study of blood T cell repertoires in COVID-19. Here immunoSEQ multiplex PCR was the method, and the copy in TCRdb shows in-frame clones only, minus some. The sample consists of about 270,000 clones, approximately 81% of them appearing once. The sequenced material came from peripheral blood. The receptor source for this set is a woman aged 55-70 years with active or convalescent COVID-19.

CDR3 nucleotide sequence: TGTGCCAGCAGCCCAGTGGCAGGAATCAATCAGCCCCAGCATTTT. Translation gives CASSPVAGINQPQHF. The chain joins TRBV7-2 to TRBJ1-5; D is ambiguous. Looked up from germline, CDR1 is SGHTA and CDR2 is FQGNSA. This CDR3 is 15 amino acids long. The germline V and J ends were trimmed by 5 bases and 3 bases, with 14 bases remaining between them.

The V call is TRBV5-1, the J call TRBJ1-3, with 9 positions matching TRBD1. This CDR3 is built from 17 residues. Trimming took 5 bases from V and 4 from J; bases not matched to a gene: 13. Per germline, CDR1 SGHRS and CDR2 YFSETQ. CDR3 in amino acids: CASSRTGGAGPGNTIYF. The DNA for the CDR3 is TGCGCCAGCAGTAGAACAGGGGGCGCCGGGCCCGGAAACACCATATATTTT.

The CDR3 sequence: CASSLGGSHGYTF. The DNA for the CDR3 is TGTGCCAGTAGTCTCGGGGGGAGCCATGGCTACACCTTC. This rearrangement joins TRBV19 to TRBJ1-2; TRBD1 is a possible D gene (5 bases). CDR3 length: 13 amino acids. V was pared by 5 bases and J by 6 bases, with 13 bases between. Germline V CDR1 and CDR2: LNHDA, SQIVND (reference sequence).

This clone appeared a single time. CDR3 in amino acids: CASSPNRVTSPLHF. The CDR3 nucleotides are TGTGCCAGCAGCCCCAACAGGGTAACTTCACCCCTCCACTTT. The chain is built from TRBV7-9 and TRBJ1-6, with a weak D call TRBD1 (6 bases). V shed 5 bases and J shed 9 bases, with 14 bases lying between them. The CDR3 covers 14 residues. Germline assignment: CDR1 SEHNR and CDR2 FQNEAQ (reference sequence).

This chain uses TRBV20-1 with TRBJ2-1; tentative D call: TRBD2 (6 bases). V was shortened by 3 bases and J by 1 base, with 7 bases between the two germline ends. From germline, CDR1 is DFQATT and CDR2 SNEGSKA (reference sequence). The CDR3 loop spans 13 amino acids. This chain's CDR3 is CSASGRSYNEQFF. The CDR3 DNA reads TGCAGTGCTAGTGGGAGGTCCTACAATGAGCAGTTCTTC.

This clone occurred once. V and J are TRBV28 and TRBJ2-3; the match to TRBD2 covers 8 bases. V lost 8 bases, J lost 5 bases, and 12 bases stayed unmatched. CDR1 and CDR2 (germline): MDHEN, SYDVKM. The CDR3 extends over 15 amino acids. In DNA, the CDR3 is TGTGCCAGCTCCTCGCCGACGGGGGGGCAAGATACGCAGTATTTT. Its protein product is CASSSPTGGQDTQYF.

This sequence joins TRBV4-1 and TRBJ2-6, with a tentative D call TRBD1 (5 bases). Germline CDR1 and CDR2: MGHRA and YSYEKL. Trimming took off 0 bases at V and 2 bases at J, with 14 bases between the two ends. This CDR3 is 18 amino acids long. CDR3 in DNA: TGCGCCAGCAGCCAAGAGGGGCTGCCTTGGCCTGGGGCCAACGTCCTGACTTTC. It specifies CASSQEGLPWPGANVLTF.

The V and J genes are TRBV6-1 and TRBJ2-5; 8 bases line up with TRBD1. Germline V gene data show CDR1 as MNHNS and CDR2 as SASEGT. The V gene end was trimmed by 0 bases and the J gene end by 4 bases; junction bases not matched to a gene: 1. This CDR3 comprises 14 residues. The CDR3 DNA is TGTGCCAGCAGTGAAGCGACAGGGGCAGAGACCCAGTACTTC. Translation: CASSEATGAETQYF.

The table lists this clone with a count of one. V usage is TRBV20-1 and J usage is TRBJ1-1; D possibly corresponds to TRBD1 (6 bases). Trimming removed 0 bases at V and 13 bases at J, with 12 bases between. CDR3 length equals 11 residues. Per the germline V gene, CDR1 is DFQATT and CDR2 is SNEGSKA (reference sequence). CDR3 in amino acids: CSARDVRGVFF. CDR3 nucleotide sequence: TGCAGTGCTAGAGATGTCAGGGGTGTTTTCTTT.

This chain connects TRBV11-2 to TRBJ2-7, with D possibly matching TRBD1 (7 bases). The germline gives CDR1 SGHAT, CDR2 FQNNGV. The V end was cut by 1 base, the J end by 4 bases, with 14 bases between. This CDR3 has 15 amino acids. The CDR3 sequence is CASSLGGSGGYEQYF. The CDR3 coding sequence is TGTGCCAGCAGCTTAGGGGGCTCAGGGGGGTACGAGCAGTACTTC. Using reference TRBV11-2 and TRBJ2-7 for the parts outside the CDR3, the full variable domain is EAGVAQSPRYKIIEKRQSVAFWCNPISGHATLYWYQQILGQGPKLLIQFQNNGVVDDSQLPKDRFSAERLKGVDSTLKIQPAKLEDSAVYLCASSLGGSGGYEQYFGPGTRLTVT.

V gene TRBV28 combines with J gene TRBJ1-1; D is perhaps TRBD1 (6 bases). Germline assignment: CDR1 MDHEN and CDR2 SYDVKM. Trimming removed 3 bases from V and 1 base from J, with 12 bases in between. The CDR3 spans 15 residues. The CDR3 protein is CASSLWGLTNTEAFF. DNA of the CDR3: TGTGCCAGCAGTTTGTGGGGGCTGACGAACACTGAAGCTTTCTTT.

The rearrangement joins TRBV6-5 to TRBJ1-2, with D perhaps matching TRBD1 (5 bases). V was trimmed by 5 bases and J by 4 bases, leaving 14 bases between them. Per germline, CDR1 MNHEY and CDR2 SVGAGI. This CDR3 region has 14 residues. DNA for the CDR3: TGTGCCAGCAGTCTAAGACAGTTTTCCTATGGCTACACCTTC. This gives the protein CASSLRQFSYGYTF.

The V and J genes are TRBV6-2 or TRBV6-3 and TRBJ1-6; unclear D gene. Trimming removed 1 base from V and 7 bases from J, with 17 bases in between. The CDR3 contains 17 residues. Per germline, CDR1 MNHEY and CDR2 SVGEGT. In nucleotides, the CDR3 is TGTGCCAGCAGTTACTACCGAGGCGCCTCGGGGAATTCACCCCTCCACTTT. Translating it yields CASSYYRGASGNSPLHF.

The chain combines TRBV10-2 with TRBJ1-2; tentative D call: TRBD1 (6 bases). Germline-derived CDR1 and CDR2 are WSHSY and SAAADI. The CDR3 has 14 amino acids. Trimming removed 0 bases from V and 7 bases from J, with 12 bases in between. The CDR3 loop reads CASSESSGARGYTF. DNA of the CDR3: TGCGCCAGCAGTGAGTCATCAGGGGCTCGTGGCTACACCTTC.

J is TRBJ1-1 and V is TRBV3-1 (or the pseudogene TRBV3-2); 8 bases fit TRBD1. Germline V gene lookup returns CDR1 LGHDT and CDR2 YNNKEL (reference sequence). J lost 5 bases, V lost 4 bases, and 9 bases had no gene match. The CDR3 is 15 amino acids. In nucleotides, the CDR3 is TGTGCCAGCAGCCGTTCCAGGGGGCTGGGGACTGAAGCTTTCTTT. Translation: CASSRSRGLGTEAFF.

This sequence joins TRBV18 and TRBJ1-4; TRBD1 agrees at 12 bases. The CDR3 is 15 residues long. The germline V gene has CDR1 KGHSH and CDR2 LQKENI. V shed 6 bases and J 6 bases; nucleotides not matched to a gene: 5. CDR3 in amino acids: CASSRGTGGDEKLFF. The DNA of the CDR3 is TGTGCCAGCTCGCGGGGGACAGGGGGCGATGAAAAACTGTTTTTT.

The chain combines TRBV28 with TRBJ1-2; 7 bases map to TRBD1. Germline-derived CDR1 and CDR2 are MDHEN and SYDVKM. CDR3 length: 14 amino acids. The ends lost 5 bases at V and 4 bases at J; junction bases unmatched: 7. The CDR3 loop is CASSGDSGFYGYTF. CDR3 in DNA: TGTGCCAGCAGTGGGGACAGCGGATTCTATGGCTACACCTTC.

Only one count was recorded for this clone. The chain is built from TRBV19 and TRBJ1-2; D is undetermined. This CDR3 contains 13 residues. CDR1 and CDR2 from the germline V gene are LNHDA and SQIVND (reference sequence). V lost 1 base and J 5 bases, leaving 8 bases between the germline ends. For the CDR3, the DNA is TGTGCCAGTAGTATAGGGGAGGTTTATGGCTACACCTTC. As protein: CASSIGEVYGYTF.

Only one count was recorded for this clone. The rearrangement joins TRBV9 to TRBJ1-1, with 7 positions matching TRBD1. Germline CDR1 reads SGDLS; CDR2 reads YYNGEE. The V gene end was trimmed by 1 base and the J gene end by 6 bases; junction bases not matched to a gene: 6. This CDR3 is 14 amino acids long. As DNA, the CDR3 is TGTGCCAGCAGCGTATATTCCGACAGGGCTGAAGCTTTCTTT. Translating it yields CASSVYSDRAEAFF. Full variable domain (missing parts from reference TRBV9 and TRBJ1-1): DSGVTQTPKHLITATGQRVTLRCSPRSGDLSVYWYQQSLDQGLQFLIQYYNGEERAKGNILERFSAQQFPDLHSELNLSSLELGDSALYFCASSVYSDRAEAFFGQGTRLTVV.

The chain joins TRBV19 to TRBJ2-5, with 15 bases aligning to TRBD2. J gave up 7 bases and V 5 bases, and 5 bases lay outside the gene matches. This CDR3 region has 15 residues. Germline CDR1 LNHDA, CDR2 SQIVND (reference sequence). The CDR3 spells CASSPPGLAGGTQYF. The CDR3 DNA sequence: TGTGCCAGTAGTCCCCCGGGACTAGCGGGGGGGACCCAGTACTTC.

The V call is TRBV28, the J call TRBJ1-3; D not resolved. The CDR3 consists of 15 residues. V was clipped by 3 bases and J by 0 bases, with 9 bases between them. CDR1 is MDHEN and CDR2 is SYDVKM in the germline V gene. In nucleotides, the CDR3 is TGTGCCAGCAGTTTCTTAGTGAGCTCTGGAAACACCATATATTTT. Amino acid sequence: CASSFLVSSGNTIYF.

This clone was found many times. J is TRBJ1-2 and V is TRBV2, with unresolved D. Germline-derived CDR1 and CDR2 are SNHLY and FYNNEI. The CDR3 loop spans 13 amino acids. The V end lost 3 bases, the J end lost 2 bases, and 7 bases lay between the germline ends. CDR3 bases: TGTGCCAGCAGTGAGGGCACGAACTATGGCTACACCTTC. Encoded protein: CASSEGTNYGYTF. The whole variable domain, filled in from reference TRBV2 and TRBJ1-2, reads EPEVTQTPSHQVTQMGQEVILRCVPISNHLYFYWYRQILGQKVEFLVSFYNNEISEKSEIFDDQFSVERPDGSNFTLKIRSTKLEDSAMYFCASSEGTNYGYTFGSGTRLTVV.

The V call is TRBV24-1, the J call TRBJ2-3; 8 positions agree with TRBD2. This CDR3 region has 17 residues. CDR1 and CDR2 (germline): KGHDR, SFDVKD. The ends lost 5 bases at V and 3 bases at J; junction bases unmatched: 12. Here the CDR3 reads CATSGGPGAGVTDTQYF. The CDR3 coding sequence is TGTGCCACCAGTGGGGGCCCGGGAGCGGGGGTTACAGATACGCAGTATTTT.

The chain couples TRBV5-8 to TRBJ2-5; D is unclear. Looked up from germline, CDR1 is SGHTS and CDR2 is YDEGEE. Between the trimmed V and J ends, which lost 0 bases and 7 bases, there was a span of 10 bases. The CDR3 runs 13 residues. This CDR3 is CASSLGQAPTQYF. Here the CDR3 DNA reads TGTGCCAGCAGCTTGGGCCAGGCCCCGACCCAGTACTTC.

This sequence joins TRBV4-1 and TRBJ2-3; 8 bases match TRBD2. The CDR3 is 15 amino acids. The junction had 5 bases not matched to a gene; V was cut back by 6 bases and J by 0 bases. The germline V gene encodes CDR1 MGHRA and CDR2 YSYEKL. The CDR3 spells CASSPSGRSTDTQYF. As DNA, the CDR3 is TGCGCCAGCAGTCCTAGCGGGCGTAGCACAGATACGCAGTATTTT.

The V call is TRBV19, the J call TRBJ2-7, with 9 bases lining up with TRBD1. CDR3 length equals 15 residues. Germline values: CDR1 LNHDA, CDR2 SQIVND (reference sequence). J was trimmed by 0 bases and V by 3 bases; bases with no gene match: 3. In DNA form, the CDR3 reads TGTGCCAGTAGTATGGGGACAGGGAGCTCCTACGAGCAGTACTTC. It encodes CASSMGTGSSYEQYF. Full variable domain (missing parts from reference TRBV19 and TRBJ2-7): DGGITQSPKYLFRKEGQNVTLSCEQNLNHDAMYWYRQDPGQGLRLIYYSQIVNDFQKGDIAEGYSVSREKKESFPLTVTSAQKNPTAFYLCASSMGTGSSYEQYFGPGTRLTVT.

The chain combines TRBV7-8 with TRBJ1-5; D is perhaps TRBD1 (6 bases). V lost 0 bases and J 7 bases, leaving 16 bases between the germline ends. Germline CDR1 is SGHVS and CDR2 is FQNEAQ. This CDR3 is built from 16 residues. The CDR3 protein is CASSLAEGGSGQPQHF. As DNA, the CDR3 is TGTGCCAGCAGCTTAGCAGAGGGGGGGAGTGGGCAGCCCCAGCATTTT.